This T cell receptor (beta chain) emerged from a study of Ad26.COV2.S vaccination and SARS-CoV-2 variants. CDR3 length equals 13 residues. In germline, CDR1 is LGHDT, CDR2 YNNKEL (reference sequence). The germline V and J ends were trimmed by 0 bases and 5 bases, with 8 bases remaining between them. Treatment reported: roughly 18 received Ad26.COV2.S at low or high dose, single or two shots; about five received placebo; per-sample allocation not given. The samples date from day 63 after the first vaccine or placebo injection. Here immunoSEQ multiplex PCR was the method, and the copy in TCRdb shows in-frame clones only, minus some. The sample consists of a few hundred thousand clones, more than 75% of them appearing once.

The V gene is TRBV3-1 (or the pseudogene TRBV3-2), the J gene TRBJ2-7; unclear D gene. The TCR originated in a person between 18 and 65 years old who received the Ad26.COV2.S COVID-19 vaccine or a placebo. The sample was peripheral blood, taken in a trial of Ad26.COV2.S vaccine versus placebo. CDR3 DNA sequence: TGTGCCAGCAGCCAAGACTCAGCCGACGAGCAGTACTTC. Its protein is CASSQDSADEQYF.